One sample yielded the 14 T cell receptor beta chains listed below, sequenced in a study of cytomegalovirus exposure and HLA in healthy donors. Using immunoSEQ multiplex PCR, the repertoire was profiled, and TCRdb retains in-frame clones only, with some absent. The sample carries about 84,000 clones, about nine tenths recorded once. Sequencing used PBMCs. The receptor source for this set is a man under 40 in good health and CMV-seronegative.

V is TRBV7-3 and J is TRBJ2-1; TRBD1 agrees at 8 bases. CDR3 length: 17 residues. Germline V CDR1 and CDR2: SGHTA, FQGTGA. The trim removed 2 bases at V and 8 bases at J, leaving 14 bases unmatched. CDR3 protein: CASSLGAVGTGSYEQFF. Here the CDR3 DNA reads TGTGCCAGCAGCTTAGGTGCGGTTGGGACAGGATCGTATGAGCAGTTCTTC. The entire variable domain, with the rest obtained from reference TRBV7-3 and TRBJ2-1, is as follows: GAGVSQTPSNKVTEKGKYVELRCDPISGHTALYWYRQSLGQGPEFLIYFQGTGAADDSGLPNDRFFAVRPEGSVSTLKIQRTERGDSAVYLCASSLGAVGTGSYEQFFGPGTRLTVL.

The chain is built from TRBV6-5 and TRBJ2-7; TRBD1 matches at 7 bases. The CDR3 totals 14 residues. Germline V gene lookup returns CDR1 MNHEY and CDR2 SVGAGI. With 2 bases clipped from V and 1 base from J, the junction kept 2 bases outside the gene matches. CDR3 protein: CASSYRDRSYEQYF. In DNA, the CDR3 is TGTGCCAGCAGTTACCGGGACAGATCCTACGAGCAGTACTTC.

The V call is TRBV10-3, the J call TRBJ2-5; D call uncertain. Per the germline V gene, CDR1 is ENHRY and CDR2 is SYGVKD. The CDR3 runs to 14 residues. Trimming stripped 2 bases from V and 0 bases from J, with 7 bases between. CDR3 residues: CAISEGPYQETQYF. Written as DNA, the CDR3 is TGTGCCATCAGTGAGGGGCCCTACCAAGAGACCCAGTACTTC.

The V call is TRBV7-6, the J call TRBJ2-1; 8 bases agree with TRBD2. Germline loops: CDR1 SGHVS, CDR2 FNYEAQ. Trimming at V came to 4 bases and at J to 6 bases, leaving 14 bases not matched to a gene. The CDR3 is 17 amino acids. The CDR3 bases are TGTGCCAGCAGCTCGATCGTGAGCGGGAGAAGTATCAATGAGCAGTTCTTC. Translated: CASSSIVSGRSINEQFF. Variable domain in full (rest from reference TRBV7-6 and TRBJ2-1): GAGVSQSPRYKVTKRGQDVALRCDPISGHVSLYWYRQALGQGPEFLTYFNYEAQQDKSGLPNDRFSAERPEGSISTLTIQRTEQRDSAMYRCASSSIVSGRSINEQFFGPGTRLTVL.

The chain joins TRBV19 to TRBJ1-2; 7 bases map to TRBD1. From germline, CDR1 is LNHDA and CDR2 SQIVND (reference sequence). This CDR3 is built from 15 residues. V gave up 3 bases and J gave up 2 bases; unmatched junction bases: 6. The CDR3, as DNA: TGTGCCAGTAGTATCCCGGACAGGCTGAACTATGGCTACACCTTC. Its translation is CASSIPDRLNYGYTF.

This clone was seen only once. In DNA, the CDR3 is TGCGCCAGCAGCTTGGTCGGTCCGCCGGATGAGCAGTTCTTC. Residues: CASSLVGPPDEQFF. The J gene is TRBJ2-1, the V gene TRBV5-1; no clear D. The germline CDR1 and CDR2 sequences are SGHRS and YFSETQ. Trimming removed 0 bases at V and 8 bases at J, with 12 bases between. This CDR3 spans 14 amino acids.

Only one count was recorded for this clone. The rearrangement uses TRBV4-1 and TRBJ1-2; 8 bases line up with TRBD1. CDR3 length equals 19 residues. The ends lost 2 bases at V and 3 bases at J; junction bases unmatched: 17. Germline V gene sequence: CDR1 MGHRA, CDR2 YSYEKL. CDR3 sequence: CASSQPVGYRQGIHYGYTF. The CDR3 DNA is TGCGCCAGCAGCCAACCAGTAGGTTACAGACAGGGGATTCACTATGGCTACACCTTC.

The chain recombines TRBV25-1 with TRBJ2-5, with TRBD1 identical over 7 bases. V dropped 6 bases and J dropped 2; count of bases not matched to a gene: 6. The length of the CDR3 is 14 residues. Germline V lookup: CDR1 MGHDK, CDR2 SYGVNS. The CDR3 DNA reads TGTGCCAGCAGGTCTCGGGGACAGCAAGAGACCCAGTACTTC. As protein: CASRSRGQQETQYF.

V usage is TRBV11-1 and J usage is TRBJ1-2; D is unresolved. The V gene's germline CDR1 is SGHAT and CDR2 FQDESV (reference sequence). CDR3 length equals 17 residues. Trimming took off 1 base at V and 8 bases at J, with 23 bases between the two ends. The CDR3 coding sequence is TGTGCCAGCAGCTTAGTCGTAGTAGCCGAAGTGATGCGGGGCTACACCTTC. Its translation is CASSLVVVAEVMRGYTF.

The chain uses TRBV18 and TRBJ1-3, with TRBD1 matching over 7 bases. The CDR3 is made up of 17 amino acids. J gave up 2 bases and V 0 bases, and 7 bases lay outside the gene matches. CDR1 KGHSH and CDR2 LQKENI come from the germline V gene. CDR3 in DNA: TGTGCCAGCTCACCACCGTCGATGACAGGGACTGGAAACACCATATATTTT. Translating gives CASSPPSMTGTGNTIYF.

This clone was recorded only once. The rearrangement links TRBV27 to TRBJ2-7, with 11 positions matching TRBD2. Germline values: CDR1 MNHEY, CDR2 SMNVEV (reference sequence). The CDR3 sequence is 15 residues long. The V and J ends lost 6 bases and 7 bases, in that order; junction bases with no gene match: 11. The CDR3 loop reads CASRPSSGGAGEQYF. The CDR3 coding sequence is TGTGCCAGCAGACCAAGTAGCGGGGGGGCTGGGGAGCAGTACTTC.

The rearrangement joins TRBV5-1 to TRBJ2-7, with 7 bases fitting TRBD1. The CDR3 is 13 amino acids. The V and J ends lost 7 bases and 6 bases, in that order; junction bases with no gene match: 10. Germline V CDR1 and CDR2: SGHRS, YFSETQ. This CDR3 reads CASGRGPHFEQYF. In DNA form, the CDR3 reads TGCGCCAGCGGTAGGGGGCCCCATTTCGAGCAGTACTTC.

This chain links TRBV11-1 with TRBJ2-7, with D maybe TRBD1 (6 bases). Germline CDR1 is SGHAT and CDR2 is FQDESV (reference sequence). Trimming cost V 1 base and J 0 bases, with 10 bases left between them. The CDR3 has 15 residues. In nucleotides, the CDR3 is TGTGCCAGCAGCTTAGAGTGGACAGTCTCCTACGAGCAGTACTTC. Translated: CASSLEWTVSYEQYF.

The CDR3 loop is CASSIPGTEVYEPQHF. DNA for the CDR3: TGTGCCAGTAGTATCCCAGGAACGGAGGTATATGAGCCCCAGCATTTT. The chain carries TRBV19 and TRBJ1-5; no definite D call. Trimming cost V 3 bases and J 8 bases, with 20 bases left between them. Germline-derived CDR1 and CDR2 are LNHDA and SQIVND (reference sequence). The CDR3 sequence is 16 residues long.